This entry is about one T cell receptor beta chain. Germline V gene sequence: CDR1 DFQATT, CDR2 SNEGSKA (reference sequence). J lost 3 bases, V lost 3 bases, and 5 bases had no gene match. This CDR3 has 13 amino acids. The data derive from a study of T cells in Graves' hyperthyroidism and ophthalmopathy. Amplified regions were TCR beta CDR3 sequences from RNA transcripts. During a first-round RT-PCR of the TCR CDR3, the HTBI primer set was used. MiXCR, run by TCRdb on the multiplex PCR reads, gives a single entry per CDR3 protein. The data show 30,000 to 40,000 distinct CDR3 sequences, 49% seen once. The V and J genes are TRBV20-1 and TRBJ2-7, with 7 nucleotides matching TRBD2. The specimen was blood. The receptor was isolated from a woman aged 45-60 years with Graves' hyperthyroidism that later progressed to Graves' ophthalmopathy. The CDR3 DNA sequence: TGCAGTGCTAGCCGGGAGGACATCTACGAGCAGTACTTC. As protein: CSASREDIYEQYF.